This T cell receptor beta chain stems from a study of T cell repertoires in cytomegalovirus infection. The overall study: Recently identified HLA-C-restricted CMV epitopes were used, and well-studied HLA-B-restricted CMV epitopes were used as well.

The study, taken as a whole, reports: There were HLA-C-restricted CMV-specific TCR beta clonotypes dominating the ex vivo response. Cumulated frequencies of public TCR beta families served to identify carriers of CMV plus the relevant HLA.

Remarks on this clonotype: The target antigen is unknown.

CDR3 size: 14 residues. The germline CDR1 and CDR2 sequences are MNHNY and SVGAGI (reference sequence). V gave up 6 bases and J gave up 3 bases, with 15 bases separating them. Via MiXCR, TCRdb re-called the reads, giving one row per CDR3 protein. The table records fewer than 950,000 distinct CDR3 sequences, 30% to 35% of them present only once. This sequence originates from a human donor in good health (CMV status not recorded). Some clones in this sample may be carry-over from other donors' samples. The material sequenced was cultured CD8+ T cells from PBMCs, taken from culture after CMV antigen stimulation. V usage is TRBV6-6 and J usage is TRBJ2-7; maybe TRBD1 (6 bases). This chain's CDR3 is CASRATGNHYEQYV. In DNA form, the CDR3 reads TGTGCCAGCAGAGCTACAGGGAACCACTACGAGCAGTACGTC.